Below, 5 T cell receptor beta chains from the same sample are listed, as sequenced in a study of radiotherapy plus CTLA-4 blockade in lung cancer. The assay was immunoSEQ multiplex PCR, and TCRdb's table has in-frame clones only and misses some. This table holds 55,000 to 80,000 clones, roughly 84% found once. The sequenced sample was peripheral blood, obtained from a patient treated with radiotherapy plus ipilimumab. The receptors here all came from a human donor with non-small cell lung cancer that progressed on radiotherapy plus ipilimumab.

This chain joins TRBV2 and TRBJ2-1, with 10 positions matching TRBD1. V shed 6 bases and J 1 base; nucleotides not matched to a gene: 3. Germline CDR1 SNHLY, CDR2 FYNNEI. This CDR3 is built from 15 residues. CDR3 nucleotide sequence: TGTGCCAGCAGACAGGACAGGGGGTCCTACAATGAGCAGTTCTTC. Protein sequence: CASRQDRGSYNEQFF.

The CDR3 DNA sequence: TGCAGCGTTGTTTCTGGGGAAGCTTTCTTT. It yields the protein CSVVSGEAFF. The chain combines TRBV29-1 with TRBJ1-1, with D unclear. Germline CDR1 is SQVTM and CDR2 is ANQGSEA. Trimming shortened V by 4 bases and J by 8 bases, and 8 bases separated the two germline ends. The CDR3 has 10 amino acids. The variable domain in full, completed from reference TRBV29-1 and TRBJ1-1, reads SAVISQKPSRDICQRGTSLTIQCQVDSQVTMMFWYRQQPGQSLTLIATANQGSEATYESGFVIDKFPISRPNLTFSTLTVSNMSPEDSSIYLCSVVSGEAFFGQGTRLTVV.

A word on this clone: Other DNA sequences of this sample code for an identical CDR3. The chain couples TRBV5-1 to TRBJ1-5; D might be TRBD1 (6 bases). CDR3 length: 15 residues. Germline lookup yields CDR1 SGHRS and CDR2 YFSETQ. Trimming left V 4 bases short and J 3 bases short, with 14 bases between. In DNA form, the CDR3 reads TGCGCCAGCAGCCCAGGGACATTCGACAATCAGCCCCAGCATTTT. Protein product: CASSPGTFDNQPQHF.

The CDR3 sequence is CASGGGKGEKLFF. In nucleotides, the CDR3 is TGTGCCAGCGGCGGGGGGAAAGGGGAAAAACTGTTTTTT. The chain is built from TRBV28 and TRBJ1-4; maybe TRBD1 (5 bases). Germline CDR1 reads MDHEN; CDR2 reads SYDVKM. Trimming took 8 bases from V and 8 from J, leaving 15 bases between them. The CDR3 loop spans 13 amino acids.

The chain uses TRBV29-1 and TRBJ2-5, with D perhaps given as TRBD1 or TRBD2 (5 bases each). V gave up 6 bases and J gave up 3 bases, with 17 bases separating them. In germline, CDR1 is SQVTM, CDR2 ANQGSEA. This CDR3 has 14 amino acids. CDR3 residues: CSVEPGTEEETQYF. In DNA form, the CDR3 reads TGCAGCGTAGAACCGGGGACGGAGGAAGAGACCCAGTACTTC.